Presented here are 8 T cell receptor beta chains from one specimen sequenced in a study of shared clonotypes between healthy human individuals. Clones were read by immunoSEQ multiplex PCR, and TCRdb kept only the in-frame ones, dropping some. Here the sample spans approximately 1.4 million clones, 95% to 99% being singletons. Sequenced sample: naive CD4+ T cells sorted from blood. The subset is: CD45RA+ positively selected. These receptors all stem from a man under 40 in good health.

CDR3 sequence (DNA): TGTGCCAGCAGCTCCGGGACTAGCGGGAGGTTAAATGAGCAGTTCTTC. This codes for CASSSGTSGRLNEQFF. V gene TRBV5-8 combines with J gene TRBJ2-1, with TRBD2 matching 15 bases. The CDR3 has 16 amino acids. CDR1 and CDR2 (germline): SGHTS, YDEGEE. With V trimmed by 3 bases and J by 7 bases, 5 bases remained unmatched.

The rearrangement uses TRBV30 and TRBJ2-7, with a tentative D call TRBD1 (5 bases). From germline, CDR1 is GTSNPN and CDR2 SVGIG (reference sequence). The V end was cut by 3 bases, the J end by 5 bases, with 17 bases between. The CDR3 extends over 14 amino acids. The CDR3 DNA reads as TGTGCCTGGAGCAGGGATTTACCAGTCGACGAGCAGTACTTC. Amino acids: CAWSRDLPVDEQYF.

The genes are TRBV5-1 and TRBJ2-4, with D unclear. V was shortened by 0 bases and J by 4 bases, with 8 bases between the two germline ends. CDR1 and CDR2 (germline): SGHRS, YFSETQ. CDR3 length: 14 residues. The DNA for the CDR3 is TGCGCCAGCAGCTTGGATAACCGAAAAAACATTCAGTACTTC. As protein: CASSLDNRKNIQYF. The full variable domain, rest sourced from reference TRBV5-1 and TRBJ2-4, is KAGVTQTPRYLIKTRGQQVTLSCSPISGHRSVSWYQQTPGQGLQFLFEYFSETQRNKGNFPGRFSGRQFSNSRSEMNVSTLELGDSALYLCASSLDNRKNIQYFGAGTRLSVL.

The V gene is TRBV7-4, the J gene TRBJ2-7, with 11 positions matching TRBD2. V lost 9 bases to trimming and J lost 5 bases; unmatched junction nucleotides: 6. The V gene's germline CDR1 is SGHVT and CDR2 SQSDAQ. The CDR3 length is 13 residues. CDR3 region: CARPGTSGNEQYF. The CDR3 DNA follows: TGTGCCAGACCTGGGACTAGCGGTAACGAGCAGTACTTC.

V is TRBV9 and J is TRBJ2-7; 10 nucleotides match TRBD1. The germline V gene encodes CDR1 SGDLS and CDR2 YYNGEE. The V gene end was trimmed by 0 bases and the J gene end by 5 bases; junction bases not matched to a gene: 11. CDR3 size: 17 residues. The CDR3 loop reads CASSVARDRGQGNEQYF. For the CDR3, the DNA is TGTGCCAGCAGCGTAGCCCGGGACAGGGGACAGGGTAACGAGCAGTACTTC.

The V gene is TRBV7-6, the J gene TRBJ1-5; D unclear. The CDR3 has 14 residues. CDR1 SGHVS and CDR2 FNYEAQ come from the germline V gene. V was clipped by 5 bases and J by 4 bases, with 12 bases between them. This CDR3 is CASSPGQINQPQHF. For the CDR3, the DNA is TGTGCCAGCAGCCCCGGCCAGATAAATCAGCCCCAGCATTTT.

The rearrangement uses TRBV11-2 and TRBJ2-3; D unresolved. The CDR3 contains 12 residues. Trimming pared 4 bases from V and 4 bases from J, leaving 6 bases between. The V gene's germline CDR1 is SGHAT and CDR2 FQNNGV. This CDR3 is CASSSQPDTQYF. The CDR3 bases are TGTGCCAGCAGCTCGCAGCCAGATACGCAGTATTTT.

The gene calls are TRBV5-1 and TRBJ2-2; D gene unclear. The germline CDR1 and CDR2 sequences are SGHRS and YFSETQ. This CDR3 has 13 residues. The V and J ends lost 2 bases and 2 bases respectively, with 4 bases between them. CDR3 DNA sequence: TGCGCCAGCAGCTTTCCTAACACCGGGGAGCTGTTTTTT. Encoded protein: CASSFPNTGELFF.